This section outlines one TCR beta chain sequence together with its context. Its antigen is as yet unknown. This sample was included in a study of shared clonotypes between healthy human individuals. Study-wide results and caveats: Sorted-subset samples were not fully sequenced, rarefaction indicated.

Sequenced by immunoSEQ multiplex PCR; TCRdb stores in-frame clones only, minus some. The data hold approximately 1.5 million clones, with about 98.5% observed a single time. This TCR was recovered from a man younger than 45 in good health. Material: naive CD4+ T cells sorted from blood. Documented subset: CD45RA+ positively selected.

The CDR3 DNA reads as TGTGCCAGCAGCCAAGGACAAAACCGATACAATGAGCAGTTCTTC. Residues: CASSQGQNRYNEQFF. The chain combines TRBV11-2 with TRBJ2-1, with D maybe TRBD1 (5 bases). Germline CDR1 SGHAT, CDR2 FQNNGV. The CDR3 runs 15 residues. Trimming stripped 5 bases from V and 4 bases from J, with 15 bases between.